These 27 T cell receptor beta chains came from one sample sequenced in a study of T-cell memory formation after mild COVID-19 (dated by TCRdb to about 2021). Library prep was done by 5' RACE. TCRdb records Illumina NovaSeq 6000 as the sequencer. Through fastp at Q25 and MiXCR, TCRdb rebuilt clones from the public reads, retaining in-frame beta chains. Rows are unified per CDR3 protein, each entry keeping the most common DNA and genes. Across this sample there are about half a million distinct CDR3 sequences, with about 20% seen only once. The ten largest clones take up about 12% of the sample. Material for sequencing was PBMCs or a T cell subset sorted from them (not recorded which). The receptors were sampled from an adult woman who had mild COVID-19 (a few samples of this study predate the infection). The sample titles of this study are shuffled in the database, so cell type and time point are left out; the donor was told from shared clones.

This clonotype was recorded a few times. The chain carries TRBV3-2 and TRBJ1-6. TRBV3-2 is labeled a pseudogene. The CDR3 is made up of 11 amino acids. In nucleotides, the CDR3 is TGTGCCAGCCCTACCCGTTCACCCCTCCACTTT. This encodes CASPTRSPLHF.

The V and J genes are TRBV4-2 and TRBJ1-2, with D tentatively TRBD1 (5 bases). Trimming left V 1 base short and J 2 bases short, with 20 bases between. This CDR3 is built from 18 residues. CDR1 is LGHNA and CDR2 is YNFKEQ in the germline V gene. The CDR3 loop is CASSQAAVTGTANYGYTF. The CDR3 DNA reads TGTGCCAGCAGCCAAGCTGCAGTTACCGGGACTGCGAACTATGGCTACACCTTC.

This clonotype was picked up a small number of times. The CDR3, as DNA: TGTGCCAGCACCAGTCACCACAGGGGGCCGAATGAGCAGTTCTTC. Translated: CASTSHHRGPNEQFF. The rearrangement joins TRBV7-8 to TRBJ2-1; 9 positions agree with TRBD1. The CDR3 is 15 amino acids. V lost 7 bases to trimming and J lost 7 bases; unmatched junction nucleotides: 11. Germline V gene sequence: CDR1 SGHVS, CDR2 FQNEAQ.

The CDR3 DNA follows: TGTGCCAGCTCACCTGGCAGGGGGCTCACTGAAGCTTTCTTT. It specifies CASSPGRGLTEAFF. The V and J genes are TRBV18 and TRBJ1-1; 8 nucleotides agree with TRBD1. Trimming removed 3 bases from V and 4 bases from J; junction bases left unmatched: 4. The CDR3 runs 14 residues. Germline V gene data show CDR1 as KGHSH and CDR2 as LQKENI.

The CDR3 sequence is CASSVTGVGTDTQYF. CDR3 sequence (DNA): TGTGCCAGCAGCGTCACGGGAGTCGGGACAGATACGCAGTATTTT. The rearrangement joins TRBV7-3 to TRBJ2-3; a possible D gene is TRBD2 (6 bases). CDR3 length equals 15 residues. V shed 5 bases and J shed 3 bases, with 15 bases lying between them. Germline lookup yields CDR1 SGHTA and CDR2 FQGTGA.

V gene TRBV5-1 combines with J gene TRBJ2-3, with TRBD2 identical over 8 bases. The V and J ends lost 4 bases and 5 bases, in that order; junction bases with no gene match: 6. CDR3 length: 14 residues. Germline V gives CDR1 SGHRS, CDR2 YFSETQ. The CDR3 DNA follows: TGCGCCAGCAGCCCCCAACTAGCGGAAGATACGCAGTATTTT. Translated: CASSPQLAEDTQYF.

This chain links TRBV5-5 with TRBJ2-7; the D gene is possibly TRBD2 (5 bases). The CDR3 spans 13 residues. Germline-derived CDR1 and CDR2 are SGHKS and YYEKEE (reference sequence). Trimming took 1 base from V and 7 from J, leaving 12 bases between them. This CDR3 is CASSLPGSGEQYF. Here the CDR3 DNA reads TGTGCCAGCAGCTTGCCGGGGTCGGGTGAGCAGTACTTC.

V gene TRBV6-1 combines with J gene TRBJ1-2, with D perhaps matching TRBD1 (5 bases). Germline values: CDR1 MNHNS, CDR2 SASEGT. Trimming cost V 6 bases and J 5 bases, with 13 bases left between them. CDR3 length: 13 amino acids. CDR3 in amino acids: CASRSGTVYGYTF. The CDR3 coding sequence is TGTGCCAGCAGGTCCGGGACGGTATATGGCTACACCTTC.

This chain connects TRBV12-3 or TRBV12-4 to TRBJ1-5; 12 bases line up with TRBD1. The CDR3 contains 14 residues. V lost 4 bases, J lost 9 bases, and 4 bases stayed unmatched. CDR3 amino acids: CASSSGTGGPPQHF. CDR3 coding DNA: TGTGCCAGCAGTTCCGGGACAGGGGGCCCGCCCCAGCATTTT.

CDR3 sequence reads: CASSSYRGGAETQYF. The CDR3 DNA reads as TGTGCCAGCAGCTCCTACCGAGGGGGTGCGGAGACCCAGTACTTC. V usage is TRBV12-3 or TRBV12-4 and J usage is TRBJ2-5, with D tentatively TRBD1 (6 bases). CDR3 length: 15 residues. The V gene lost 6 bases and the J gene lost 5 bases, with 19 bases spanning the gap.

V and J are TRBV7-2 and TRBJ2-3, with D unclear. Germline V gene sequence: CDR1 SGHTA, CDR2 FQGNSA. V was cut by 0 bases and J by 3 bases, with 13 bases left in between. CDR3 length: 16 amino acids. The CDR3: CASSLARQVGTDTQYF. Written as DNA, the CDR3 is TGTGCCAGCAGCTTAGCGAGGCAGGTGGGGACAGATACGCAGTATTTT.

This chain joins TRBV6-2 or TRBV6-3 and TRBJ1-1; D gene unclear. Trimming shortened V by 0 bases and J by 7 bases, and 12 bases separated the two germline ends. Germline V lookup: CDR1 MNHEY, CDR2 SVGEGT. CDR3 length equals 14 residues. CDR3 in amino acids: CASSYSSFWIEAFF. The CDR3 DNA is TGTGCCAGCAGTTACTCTTCATTTTGGATTGAAGCTTTCTTT.

This clonotype was seen more than once but under ten times. The chain employs TRBV12-3 or TRBV12-4 and TRBJ2-1, with a possible D match to TRBD2 (7 bases). The CDR3 contains 17 residues. Deletions cut 1 base from V and 4 bases from J, with 17 bases between. The CDR3 loop is CASSLVRGGLLYNEQFF. In nucleotides, the CDR3 is TGTGCCAGCAGTTTAGTAAGGGGGGGGCTACTTTACAATGAGCAGTTCTTC.

This clonotype has a handful of counts. This chain links TRBV7-6 with TRBJ2-7, with D possibly called TRBD1 or TRBD2 (6 bases each). Germline-derived CDR1 and CDR2 are SGHVS and FNYEAQ. The length of the CDR3 is 15 residues. With 7 bases removed from V and 4 bases from J, the gap between germline ends came to 20 bases. The CDR3 DNA reads as TGTGCCAGCACCACCGGGGGCGGCACCGGGTACGAGCAGTACTTC. This sequence encodes CASTTGGGTGYEQYF.

This chain uses TRBV7-6 with TRBJ2-7, with D perhaps TRBD2 (5 bases). The CDR3 sequence is 14 residues long. Trimming took off 3 bases at V and 4 bases at J, with 13 bases between the two ends. The germline CDR1 and CDR2 sequences are SGHVS and FNYEAQ. This chain's CDR3 is CASSLYEEVYEQYF. In DNA, the CDR3 is TGTGCCAGCAGCTTGTATGAGGAGGTTTACGAGCAGTACTTC.

This clonotype was seen many times. The DNA for the CDR3 is TGTGCCACCAGTGATTGGACTAGCGCATTTCACAATGAGCAGTTCTTC. Translated, it gives CATSDWTSAFHNEQFF. This chain joins TRBV24-1 and TRBJ2-1; 9 bases map to TRBD2. The CDR3 runs 16 residues. J lost 5 bases, V lost 2 bases, and 6 bases had no gene match. Germline assignment: CDR1 KGHDR and CDR2 SFDVKD.

The chain joins TRBV20-1 to TRBJ2-3; 10 bases are shared with TRBD2. Trimming took 5 bases from V and 6 from J; bases not matched to a gene: 8. CDR1 and CDR2 (germline): DFQATT, SNEGSKA (reference sequence). This CDR3 has 14 amino acids. The CDR3 reads CSAPQAGGRDTQYF. The CDR3 nucleotides are TGCAGTGCTCCCCAAGCGGGAGGGAGGGATACGCAGTATTTT.

There are a few counts of this clonotype. The chain couples TRBV12-3 or TRBV12-4 to TRBJ1-1, with a tentative D call TRBD1 (5 bases). The CDR3 covers 13 residues. Trimming cost V 1 base and J 8 bases, with 11 bases left between them. The CDR3 here is CASSLGGPDEAFF. CDR3 DNA sequence: TGTGCCAGCAGTTTAGGGGGCCCGGACGAAGCTTTCTTT.

This clonotype showed up just a few times. J is TRBJ2-6 and V is TRBV24-1, with D possibly being TRBD1 or TRBD2 (6 bases each). The germline V gene encodes CDR1 KGHDR and CDR2 SFDVKD. The CDR3 runs to 18 residues. Trimming took 3 bases from V and 2 from J, leaving 16 bases between them. The CDR3 nucleotides read TGTGCCACCAGTGATATGGGGGGCACCGACACTGGGGCCAACGTCCTGACTTTC. It yields the protein CATSDMGGTDTGANVLTF.

The genes are TRBV24-1 and TRBJ1-5; D is uncertain. The germline V gene encodes CDR1 KGHDR and CDR2 SFDVKD. CDR3 length: 16 amino acids. Between the trimmed V and J ends, which lost 3 bases and 0 bases, there was a span of 11 bases. CDR3 in amino acids: CATSDIRASSNQPQHF. In DNA, the CDR3 is TGTGCCACCAGTGATATCCGGGCCAGTAGCAATCAGCCCCAGCATTTT.

This clonotype was detected many times. The chain carries TRBV18 and TRBJ2-2, with unresolved D. The CDR3 is 13 amino acids. Germline values: CDR1 KGHSH, CDR2 LQKENI. V gave up 8 bases and J gave up 5 bases, with 12 bases separating them. The CDR3 here is CASSPLGTGELFF. DNA for the CDR3: TGTGCCAGCAGCCCTCTGGGGACCGGGGAGCTGTTTTTT.

This clonotype appeared a few times. The V and J genes are TRBV4-3 and TRBJ1-6, with TRBD1 as a possible D gene (6 bases). The CDR3 is 17 residues long. The germline gives CDR1 LGHNA, CDR2 YSLEER. The ends were cut back, 2 bases at V and 0 bases at J, with 11 bases in the middle. The DNA of the CDR3 is TGCGCCAGCAGCCAACTCAAAGGGGGCTCCTATAATTCACCCCTCCACTTT. Encoded protein: CASSQLKGGSYNSPLHF.

In its sample, this clonotype was seen once. Possible read error: a much larger clone is one base away. The rearrangement links TRBV6-6 to TRBJ2-7; D call uncertain. With 7 bases removed from V and 6 bases from J, the gap between germline ends came to 16 bases. CDR3 length: 13 residues. Per the germline V gene, CDR1 is MNHNY and CDR2 is SVGAGI (reference sequence). The CDR3 bases are TGTGCCAGCACCAAAACGACCCCCTCCGAGCAGTACTTC. Protein: CASTKTTPSEQYF.

A few counts support this clonotype. The chain links TRBV5-6 to TRBJ1-5; D is unresolved. The CDR3 extends over 12 amino acids. CDR1 is SGHDT, CDR2 YYEEEE, per germline. The ends were cut back, 2 bases at V and 3 bases at J, with 3 bases in the middle. The chain's CDR3 is CASSLLNQPQHF. CDR3 sequence (DNA): TGTGCCAGCAGCTTACTCAATCAGCCCCAGCATTTT.

This clonotype was seen a handful of times. V usage is TRBV5-5 and J usage is TRBJ1-1; D not certain. The CDR3 length is 14 residues. V gave up 2 bases and J gave up 1 base, with 9 bases separating them. Per the germline V gene, CDR1 is SGHKS and CDR2 is YYEKEE (reference sequence). DNA for the CDR3: TGTGCCAGCAGCTTAACGGTGCCGAACACTGAAGCTTTCTTT. It codes for CASSLTVPNTEAFF.

In this sample, this clonotype turned up a few times. The CDR3 loop is CASSVDDRTKGEQYF. The CDR3 coding sequence is TGTGCCAGCAGCGTAGATGACAGAACGAAGGGCGAGCAGTACTTC. This rearrangement joins TRBV9 to TRBJ2-7; the D gene is possibly TRBD1 (5 bases). CDR1 is SGDLS, CDR2 YYNGEE, per germline. This CDR3 region has 15 residues. V was shortened by 0 bases and J by 6 bases, with 16 bases between the two germline ends.

In its sample, this clonotype was seen a few times. The chain recombines TRBV5-1 with TRBJ1-6, with D unresolved. Germline CDR1 SGHRS, CDR2 YFSETQ. The CDR3 is 16 residues long. Trimming stripped 1 base from V and 0 bases from J, with 8 bases between. The CDR3 nucleotides are TGCGCCAGCAGCTTGATTGGGAGCTCCTATAATTCACCCCTCCACTTT. The encoded protein is CASSLIGSSYNSPLHF.